This T cell receptor beta chain emerged from a study of cytomegalovirus exposure and HLA in healthy donors. On this clone itself: Its antigen is currently unknown.

Primers included in the PCR were 60 Vbeta and 13 Jbeta primers. Clones were sequenced by immunoSEQ multiplex PCR, and TCRdb holds only the in-frame ones, with some missing. The repertoire holds 74,000 or so clones, with about 79% as singletons. Regarding the study as a whole: Later analysis demonstrated an association between a missense DCLRE1C variant and TCR beta V- and J-gene trimming. An analysis that was carried out later associated 16,951 TCR beta sequences with HLA alleles at 0.05 false discovery rate. What was likely a sequencing artifact was a cluster of highly shared sequence variants. The only immune exposure information that was available was CMV serostatus.

The CDR3 covers 14 residues. The V and J genes are TRBV21-1 and TRBJ1-2. TRBV21-1 is designated a pseudogene. The sequenced material came from PBMCs. This receptor was taken from a male donor in good health and CMV-seropositive. The CDR3, as DNA: TGTGCCAGCAGCAAAGTGGGGGGAGACTATGGCTACACCTTC. Amino acid sequence: CASSKVGGDYGYTF.